This entry features one T cell receptor beta chain sequence. A read error may explain this, as a much larger clone is one base away. What was amplified from RNA transcripts were TCR beta CDR3 regions. The TCR CDR3 was amplified in a first-round RT-PCR using the HTBI primer set. TCRdb re-derived calls from the multiplex PCR reads in MiXCR, one entry per CDR3 protein. Among 400,000 to 550,000 distinct CDR3 sequences listed, approximately 25% were seen once. These data originate in a study of T cells in Graves' hyperthyroidism and ophthalmopathy. Germline lookup yields CDR1 SEHNR and CDR2 FQNEAQ (reference sequence). With 5 bases clipped from V and 1 base from J, the junction kept 4 bases outside the gene matches. This CDR3 spans 14 amino acids.

Sequencing was performed on blood. V usage is TRBV7-9 and J usage is TRBJ1-1, with TRBD1 matching over 7 bases. The clonotype was recovered from a woman between 25 and 40 years old with Graves' ophthalmopathy. Here the CDR3 DNA reads TGTGCCAGCAGCATGGGACAGAAGAACACTGAAGCTTTCTTT. It yields the protein CASSMGQKNTEAFF.